This T cell receptor (beta chain) was sequenced for a study of regulatory T cells in long-lasting Graves disease (TCRdb year 2021). For the study in its entirety: In the newly diagnosed Graves' disease group, patients had been taking antithyroid drugs for less than 3 months. The study was conducted in China and was registered as a clinical trial. TCR sequencing covered some 13 persistent and 20 or so newly diagnosed Graves' disease patients, some 35 samples in total. Patients with persistent Graves' disease were compared with patients with newly diagnosed Graves' disease using TCR sequencing and RNA sequencing of peripheral blood. On the study overall, not on this receptor specifically: Only the TCR beta chain was sequenced and analyzed. More public clonotypes were shared among persistent patients (around 2,600) than among newly diagnosed patients (under 1,000). Lower TCR Shannon entropy and fewer highly expanded clones were observed in persistent Graves' disease patients than in newly diagnosed patients, which suggested clonal expansion. The authors acknowledged the small sample size as a limitation that may reduce accuracy. The study examined only peripheral blood because the primary lesion, thyroid tissue, could not be accessed. Persistent disease showed preferential use of TRBV28, TRBJ1-2 and TRBJ2-5, whereas newly diagnosed disease favored TRBV20-1 and TRBJ2-1.

Libraries were prepared through multiplex PCR. The sequencer listed for this sample is Illumina HiSeq 4000. iRepertoire HTBI primers and Arm-PCR amplification of CDR3 regions were used to construct TCR beta libraries. PCR products were gel purified before sequencing. The authors processed their data as follows. Gene usage analysis of CDR3 amino acid clonotypes used the 55 to 80 TRBV and about 15 TRBJ segments found across samples. COPE and FqMerger were used to merge the filtered high-quality paired reads into contigs. BLAST was used to align contigs to IMGT TRBV, TRBD and TRBJ reference genes, and CDR3 was defined according to IMGT. Any clonotype with a frequency above 0.1% was classified as a highly expanded clone. Shannon entropy was used to measure repertoire diversity, and the Gini coefficient was used to measure V-J evenness. Clonotypes shared by more than one individual were considered public. The public reads were quality trimmed at Q25 with fastp and then assembled into clones with MiXCR by TCRdb, keeping productive beta chains. CDR3 protein duplicates are merged, each entry listing the most common genes and DNA. The V and J calls and clone size are TCRdb's, not the authors'. Within this sample are 450,000 to 600,000 distinct CDR3 sequences, with less than 15% of them counted one time only. Roughly 10% of the sample belongs to the ten largest clones.

The junction shows trimming of 2 bases on V and 3 bases on J, plus 8 bases between the germline ends. The CDR3 covers 14 residues, taking in both the cysteine and the phenylalanine. The kept DNA is CDR3 alone, 42 bases in frame from the first base. The germline V gene encodes CDR1 LNHNV and CDR2 YYDKDF (reference sequence). The meaning of the sample's time point label: newly diagnosed GD, antithyroid drugs for less than 3 months. For both TCR sequencing and RNA sequencing, RNA was extracted from PBMCs in TRIzol. The diagnosis of Graves' disease followed American Thyroid Association guidelines. Recruitment of patients was carried out at an endocrinology department in Xi'an, China. From each patient, approximately 9 milliliters of peripheral blood was collected into an EDTA anticoagulant tube. PBMCs were isolated by Ficoll Paque Plus density gradient separation without further T cell sorting. An Agilent 2100 Bioanalyzer and agarose gel were used to check RNA quality, while a NanoDrop 2000 measured RNA concentration.

Remarks on this clonotype: Its binding antigen is unknown. No base-level quality is on record; no much larger clone is a single base apart.

The data were also submitted as part of a second study, on T cells in Graves' hyperthyroidism and ophthalmopathy. From the second report: Stable Graves' hyperthyroidism was defined as the absence of progression to ophthalmopathy over 18 months of follow-up. Hyperthyroidism patients were aged 18 to 65 years and newly diagnosed, with disease duration of less than 2 months. Any patient with an uncontrolled infection, another autoimmune disease, pregnancy or lactation was excluded. Clinical symptoms, serum thyroxine and TRAb, thyroid ultrasound, and orbital computed tomography formed the basis for the diagnoses. A first-round RT-PCR of the TCR CDR3 used the HTBI primer set with the Qiagen OneStep RT-PCR kit. Blood samples also contained most of the expanded thyroid clonotypes (frequency above 0.001), which suggests that blood repertoires may reflect thyroid immune responses. A 13 V-J signature model separated ophthalmopathy from stable hyperthyroidism, with approximately 86% sensitivity and 81.08% specificity in cross-validation and 80%/75% in testing. During validation, the model predicted progression to ophthalmopathy a median of around 7 months ahead of onset, with almost 71% sensitivity and less than 85% specificity. A discovery cohort of about a hundred patients, roughly 45 with Graves' ophthalmopathy and roughly 59 with stable Graves' hyperthyroidism, was used to find distinguishing TCR V-J signatures. Prospective prediction of ophthalmopathy was tested in an independent validation cohort consisting of about 20 hyperthyroidism patients and 15 or so patients who later progressed to ophthalmopathy. The 95 to 100 discovery patients were randomly divided into training and test sets at a 7:3 ratio. The study also compared thyroid tissue and blood T-cell repertoires from 5 to 7 Graves' hyperthyroidism patients. Once sampling was done, hyperthyroidism patients were given methimazole at a starting dose of 30 mg daily, whereas ophthalmopathy patients were given high-dose intravenous methylprednisolone. A second multiplex PCR round built the libraries, followed by size selection and purification. Sequencing of the libraries was done on an Illumina HiSeq2000 using paired-end 100 bp reads. Raw data were processed with SOAPnuke, discarding reads with adapters, uncalled bases, mean Phred below 15, or no exact constant-primer or identifier match. High-quality paired reads were merged with COPE v1.2.5, and unique nucleotide sequences were defined as clonotypes. Clonotypes were aligned to IMGT TRBV, TRBD and TRBJ reference segments using MiTCR v1.1. The analysis was restricted to V-J combinations with a frequency above 0.0001, which together covered 99.2% of the repertoires. The TCS score was defined as the ratio of F50 (clonal expansion) to E x V (chaos), calculated using BLOSUM62-based TCRdist between CDR3 peptides within each V-J. Welch's t-statistics and random forest reduced roughly 530 V-J features to about 13, which were used in a naive Bayes classifier (R e1071). Sample size was not statistically predetermined, and investigators were not blinded to group allocation. The paper describes TCR Vbeta CDR3 sequencing of around 130 peripheral blood samples, made up of about 40 ophthalmopathy patients, 70 to 75 hyperthyroidism patients and 17 progressor patients.

This TCR was recovered from a man aged 25 to 40 with Graves disease. Donor details come from another sample of the same person, matched by shared clones. The sequence joins TRBV15 to TRBJ1-5, with the D gene too uncertain to name. This specimen was peripheral blood mononuclear cells (PBMCs), taken at new diagnosis, from a patient treated with antithyroid drugs. In nucleotides, the sequence is TGTGCCACCAGCAGAAGTTCACACAATCAGCCCCAGCATTTT. Its protein product is CATSRSSHNQPQHF.